These 30 T cell receptor beta chains came from one sample sequenced in a study of OX40 agonist ivuxolimab in advanced cancers. Generated by immunoSEQ multiplex PCR, the TCRdb table keeps only in-frame clones and is missing some. The repertoire includes 15,000 or so clones, around 76% of them detected once, and 15% to 20% sits in the top ten. This specimen consisted of CD4+ or CD8+ T cells sorted from blood, obtained in a trial of the OX40 agonist ivuxolimab. The source is an adult with an advanced solid tumor such as melanoma, head and neck, liver or kidney cancer.

This clone occurred once. The rearrangement links TRBV27 to TRBJ2-1; 10 nucleotides align to TRBD1. Germline-derived CDR1 and CDR2 are MNHEY and SMNVEV (reference sequence). V was pared by 7 bases and J by 10 bases, with 10 bases of the junction left unmatched. There are 14 residues in the CDR3. CDR3 coding DNA: TGTGCCAGCAACCCGGGACAGGGGTATGGGGAGCAGTTCTTC. This sequence encodes CASNPGQGYGEQFF.

J is TRBJ1-5 and V is TRBV2; D is unresolved. V lost 6 bases and J lost 4, with 7 bases in between. Germline lookup yields CDR1 SNHLY and CDR2 FYNNEI. The CDR3 has 12 residues. CDR3 coding DNA: TGTGCCAGCAGGGCCGCTAATCAGCCCCAGCATTTT. Translating gives CASRAANQPQHF.

This chain uses TRBV9 with TRBJ1-1, with D maybe TRBD1 (6 bases). This CDR3 spans 14 amino acids. V dropped 3 bases and J dropped 3 bases, with 12 bases sitting between them. CDR1 and CDR2 from the germline V gene are SGDLS and YYNGEE. CDR3: CASSAPRGDTEAFF. CDR3 sequence (DNA): TGTGCCAGCAGCGCCCCTAGGGGGGACACTGAAGCTTTCTTT.

This rearrangement joins TRBV7-9 to TRBJ1-2, with TRBD1 matching over 9 bases. Germline CDR1 is SEHNR and CDR2 is FQNEAQ (reference sequence). V shed 5 bases, J shed 4 bases, and the junction held 5 bases outside the gene matches. This CDR3 comprises 14 residues. Written as DNA, the CDR3 is TGTGCCAGCAGCAACAGGGGGCGCGTCTATGGCTACACCTTC. It encodes CASSNRGRVYGYTF.

The chain uses TRBV4-3 and TRBJ1-1, with D maybe TRBD1 (5 bases). V was cut by 4 bases and J by 0 bases, with 9 bases left in between. The CDR3 is made up of 14 amino acids. Germline-derived CDR1 and CDR2 are LGHNA and YSLEER. This chain's CDR3 is CASSLKTVNTEAFF. DNA of the CDR3: TGCGCCAGCAGCCTCAAGACAGTGAACACTGAAGCTTTCTTT.

The V call is TRBV19, the J call TRBJ2-3; no definite D call. The germline V gene encodes CDR1 LNHDA and CDR2 SQIVND (reference sequence). Trimming took off 3 bases at V and 6 bases at J, with 16 bases between the two ends. CDR3 length equals 15 residues. The CDR3 here is CASSIAPRTDDTQYF. The CDR3 DNA is TGTGCCAGTAGTATTGCTCCACGCACCGATGATACGCAGTATTTT.

The DNA for the CDR3 is TGTGCCAGCAGCTTAGGGACAGGGGGCGCGTGGGAGACCCAGTACTTC. Translating gives CASSLGTGGAWETQYF. V and J are TRBV5-4 and TRBJ2-5, with TRBD1 matching over 12 bases. The CDR3 loop spans 16 amino acids. CDR1 and CDR2 (germline): SGHNT, YYREEE (reference sequence). The V and J ends lost 2 bases and 5 bases, in that order; junction bases with no gene match: 7.

This clone appeared once. The rearrangement joins TRBV19 to TRBJ2-1, with TRBD1 matching over 8 bases. Germline assignment: CDR1 LNHDA and CDR2 SQIVND (reference sequence). With 11 bases clipped from V and 10 bases from J, the junction kept 4 bases outside the gene matches. The CDR3 length is 10 residues. CDR3 nucleotides: TGTGCCTCCGGGGACAGGGAGCAGTTCTTC. It is translated as CASGDREQFF.

This CDR3 reads CASSLTSSYEQYF. Here the CDR3 DNA reads TGTGCCAGCAGCCTTACTAGTTCCTACGAGCAGTACTTC. The chain links TRBV7-8 to TRBJ2-7; tentative D call: TRBD2 (5 bases). V gave up 5 bases and J gave up 1 base, with 9 bases separating them. The germline gives CDR1 SGHVS, CDR2 FQNEAQ. CDR3 size: 13 residues.

The chain uses TRBV7-9 and TRBJ1-4; a weak D match, TRBD1 (5 bases). This CDR3 region has 14 residues. The V gene lost 5 bases and the J gene lost 7 bases, with 14 bases spanning the gap. CDR1 and CDR2 (germline): SEHNR, FQNEAQ (reference sequence). CDR3 protein: CASSEDSLSEKLFF. Here the CDR3 DNA reads TGTGCCAGCAGCGAAGACAGTCTTAGTGAAAAACTGTTTTTT.

Points on this clone: The germline gene is not matched at one end of the junction; a read error may be the cause. This sample includes further DNA sequences coding for the same CDR3. This chain joins TRBV19 and TRBJ1-5, with no clear D. The CDR3 has 15 amino acids. In germline, CDR1 is LNHDA, CDR2 SQIVND (reference sequence). In DNA, the CDR3 is TGCGCCAGCCTTATCCGGCTAGATAGCAATCAGCCCCAGCATTTT. Translation gives CASLIRLDSNQPQHF.

In its sample, this clone was seen a few times. The rearrangement uses TRBV6-6 and TRBJ1-1, with D possibly TRBD1 on 5 matching bases. In germline, CDR1 is MNHNY, CDR2 SVGAGI (reference sequence). This CDR3 has 14 amino acids. Trimming took 5 bases from V and 1 from J, leaving 11 bases between them. The CDR3: CASSLTDKNTEAFF. Written as DNA, the CDR3 is TGTGCCAGCAGTCTCACGGACAAGAACACTGAAGCTTTCTTT.

The chain uses TRBV18 and TRBJ2-7; 7 bases align to TRBD1. The germline V gene has CDR1 KGHSH and CDR2 LQKENI. The CDR3 runs 17 residues. V was clipped by 6 bases and J by 9 bases; unmatched bases: 23. DNA of the CDR3: TGTGCCAGCTCCCCTTCCCGCGAGGGACAGACAATATTGGGGCAGTACTTC. Translated, it gives CASSPSREGQTILGQYF. Full variable domain (missing parts from reference TRBV18 and TRBJ2-7): NAGVMQNPRHLVRRRGQEARLRCSPMKGHSHVYWYRQLPEEGLKFMVYLQKENIIDESGMPKERFSAEFPKEGPSILRIQQVVRGDSAAYFCASSPSREGQTILGQYFGPGTRLTVT.

This rearrangement joins TRBV9 to TRBJ2-2; 7 bases agree with TRBD2. The V gene end was trimmed by 4 bases and the J gene end by 7 bases; junction bases not matched to a gene: 7. Germline V gives CDR1 SGDLS, CDR2 YYNGEE. The CDR3 contains 14 residues. The CDR3 nucleotides read TGTGCCAGCAGCCCGAGCGGGGTGATCGGGGAGCTGTTTTTT. Protein sequence: CASSPSGVIGELFF.

This clone was seen only a few times. The rearrangement links TRBV4-1 to TRBJ1-1, with a weak D call TRBD1 (5 bases). CDR1 and CDR2 from the germline V gene are MGHRA and YSYEKL. The germline V and J ends were trimmed by 3 bases and 4 bases, with 15 bases remaining between them. The CDR3 is made up of 15 amino acids. The CDR3 region is CASSHRTSSRTEAFF. The CDR3 bases are TGCGCCAGCAGCCACAGGACAAGTTCGCGCACTGAAGCTTTCTTT.

CDR3 nucleotide sequence: TGTGCCAGTAGTATTCAGTCAGCCTTCAGCTCCTATAATTCACCCCTCCACTTT. This sequence encodes CASSIQSAFSSYNSPLHF. This rearrangement joins TRBV19 to TRBJ1-6; D uncertain. This CDR3 contains 18 residues. V lost 3 bases and J lost 0, with 15 bases in between. Per the germline V gene, CDR1 is LNHDA and CDR2 is SQIVND (reference sequence).

The CDR3 loop reads CASSIGDGWVYEQYF. In DNA form, the CDR3 reads TGTGCCAGTAGTATAGGGGACGGTTGGGTCTACGAGCAGTACTTC. The V and J genes are TRBV19 and TRBJ2-7; perhaps D is TRBD1 or TRBD2 (5 bases each). The CDR3 has 15 amino acids. CDR1 is LNHDA and CDR2 is SQIVND in the germline V gene (reference sequence). V was clipped by 1 base and J by 3 bases, with 13 bases between them.

The genes are TRBV11-3 and TRBJ2-3, with D perhaps matching TRBD2 (7 bases). CDR3 length equals 17 residues. Germline V gives CDR1 SGHNT, CDR2 YENEEA. V lost 2 bases, J lost 2 bases, and 17 bases lay in between. The CDR3 coding sequence is TGTGCCAGCAGCTTAAGGGGGGGGACCTTTAACACAGATACGCAGTATTTT. Amino acid sequence: CASSLRGGTFNTDTQYF.

V usage is TRBV7-3 and J usage is TRBJ2-5; the D gene is possibly TRBD2 (7 bases). Looked up from germline, CDR1 is SGHTA and CDR2 is FQGTGA. Trimming removed 2 bases at V and 1 base at J, with 17 bases between. There are 17 residues in the CDR3. The CDR3 region has the DNA TGTGCCAGCAGCTTAGGATCCGGCGGGGGCTTCCAAGAGACCCAGTACTTC. Translation: CASSLGSGGGFQETQYF.

The chain employs TRBV7-6 and TRBJ1-2; TRBD1 matches at 12 bases. Germline V gene data show CDR1 as SGHVS and CDR2 as FNYEAQ. V trimming: 3 bases; J trimming: 6 bases; junction bases outside the gene matches: 2. This CDR3 is built from 14 residues. CDR3 coding DNA: TGTGCCAGCAGCTTGGGACAGGGGGCCGATGGCTACACCTTC. Amino acids: CASSLGQGADGYTF. Together with reference TRBV7-6 and TRBJ1-2, the CDR3 gives the full variable domain: GAGVSQSPRYKVTKRGQDVALRCDPISGHVSLYWYRQALGQGPEFLTYFNYEAQQDKSGLPNDRFSAERPEGSISTLTIQRTEQRDSAMYRCASSLGQGADGYTFGSGTRLTVV.

This chain links TRBV7-2 with TRBJ2-5, with D hard to call. The CDR3 is made up of 13 amino acids. V lost 3 bases to trimming and J lost 5 bases, with 10 bases between them. Germline V CDR1 and CDR2: SGHTA, FQGNSA. The CDR3 sequence: CASSLGKEETQYF. DNA of the CDR3: TGTGCCAGCAGCTTGGGGAAAGAGGAGACCCAGTACTTC.

Concerning this clone itself: The sample carries other DNA sequences with the same CDR3. V is TRBV7-9 and J is TRBJ2-1; the D is unclear. V was trimmed by 5 bases and J by 4 bases, leaving 6 bases between them. Germline V gives CDR1 SEHNR, CDR2 FQNEAQ (reference sequence). This CDR3 is 12 amino acids long. The CDR3 DNA sequence: TGTGCCAGCAGCCTTGGTTACAATGAGCAGTTCTTC. This translates into CASSLGYNEQFF. Full variable domain (rest looked up from reference TRBV7-9 and TRBJ2-1): DTGVSQNPRHKITKRGQNVTFRCDPISEHNRLYWYRQTLGQGPEFLTYFQNEAQLEKSRLLSDRFSAERPKGSFSTLEIQRTEQGDSAMYLCASSLGYNEQFFGPGTRLTVL.

This clone was detected once. This chain joins TRBV11-2 and TRBJ1-6; unclear D gene. Germline loops: CDR1 SGHAT, CDR2 FQNNGV. V lost 1 base, J lost 11 bases, and 12 bases lay in between. The CDR3 is 14 amino acids. CDR3 DNA: TGTGCCAGCAGCTTAGGGGATTGGGAACCACCCCTCCACTTT. This translates into CASSLGDWEPPLHF. Supplemented by reference TRBV11-2 and TRBJ1-6, the full variable domain reads EAGVAQSPRYKIIEKRQSVAFWCNPISGHATLYWYQQILGQGPKLLIQFQNNGVVDDSQLPKDRFSAERLKGVDSTLKIQPAKLEDSAVYLCASSLGDWEPPLHFGNGTRLTVT.

CDR3: CASSRQPEKLFF. Here the CDR3 DNA reads TGCGCCAGCAGCCGTCAGCCTGAAAAACTGTTTTTT. The V and J genes are TRBV4-3 and TRBJ1-4, with D unclear. Germline assignment: CDR1 LGHNA and CDR2 YSLEER. V shed 4 bases and J shed 7 bases, with 7 bases lying between them. This CDR3 region has 12 residues.

This clone was seen more than once but under ten times. The chain links TRBV7-2 to TRBJ1-2, with no clear D. Germline V CDR1 and CDR2: SGHTA, FQGNSA. The CDR3 sequence is 13 residues long. V was trimmed by 6 bases and J by 4 bases, leaving 12 bases between them. The DNA for the CDR3 is TGTGCCAGCAGAGACCCGCGGAGCTATGGCTACACCTTC. It specifies CASRDPRSYGYTF.

Only a few counts were recorded for this clone. The chain employs TRBV6-5 and TRBJ2-1, with 7 bases lining up with TRBD1. The germline V gene encodes CDR1 MNHEY and CDR2 SVGAGI. Trimming cost V 0 bases and J 14 bases; bases outside gene matches: 1. This CDR3 is 11 amino acids long. The CDR3 sequence is CASSYSQGEFF. The DNA for the CDR3 is TGTGCCAGCAGTTACTCTCAGGGGGAGTTCTTC.

This clone was seen a handful of times. This chain uses TRBV5-5 with TRBJ1-1; D not certain. Germline-derived CDR1 and CDR2 are SGHKS and YYEKEE (reference sequence). The CDR3 loop spans 11 amino acids. The V and J ends lost 3 bases and 11 bases respectively, with 11 bases between them. The CDR3 coding sequence is TGTGCCAGCAGCTCGGACGATAGGGCTTTCTTT. Protein sequence: CASSSDDRAFF.

Within the sample, this clone is large. The chain is built from TRBV4-2 and TRBJ2-7; a possible D gene is TRBD2 (6 bases). The germline gives CDR1 LGHNA, CDR2 YNFKEQ. The V end lost 2 bases, the J end lost 7 bases, and 12 bases lay between the germline ends. The CDR3 has 13 residues. CDR3 protein: CASSQRDWLEQYF. The CDR3 bases are TGTGCCAGCAGCCAAAGGGACTGGCTTGAGCAGTACTTC.

This chain connects TRBV13 to TRBJ1-1; 8 bases match TRBD1. The CDR3 length is 15 residues. The trim removed 3 bases at V and 3 bases at J, leaving 6 bases unmatched. In germline, CDR1 is PRHDT, CDR2 FYEKMQ (reference sequence). For the CDR3, the DNA is TGTGCCAGCAGCTTGCGGACAGGGTATGACACTGAAGCTTTCTTT. Protein product: CASSLRTGYDTEAFF.

The chain employs TRBV7-8 and TRBJ2-1, with a tentative D call TRBD2 (7 bases). CDR1 SGHVS and CDR2 FQNEAQ come from the germline V gene. The CDR3 runs to 19 residues. V was trimmed by 2 bases and J by 6 bases, leaving 26 bases between them. This CDR3 reads CASSLWAPKAGAEGNEQFF. Written as DNA, the CDR3 is TGTGCCAGCAGCTTATGGGCACCAAAGGCGGGGGCCGAGGGCAATGAGCAGTTCTTC.